The 18 T cell receptor beta chains reported below all come from one sample, sequenced in a study of regulatory T cells in long-lasting Graves disease. This sample's time point: persistent/refractory GD, antithyroid drugs over 5 years with positive TRAb. Extracted RNA from PBMCs served as the source of the TCR library. In building TCR beta libraries, iRepertoire HTBI primers were used together with Arm-PCR of CDR3 regions. TCRdb analysed the multiplex PCR reads with MiXCR anew, one entry per CDR3 protein. The table shows hundreds of thousands of distinct CDR3 sequences, with about 18% occurring only once. This material consisted of peripheral blood mononuclear cells (PBMCs), taken when the disease was refractory, from a patient treated with antithyroid drugs. The receptors here all came from a female donor with Graves disease.

The V call is TRBV28, the J call TRBJ1-2, with 10 bases lining up with TRBD1. Germline V gives CDR1 MDHEN, CDR2 SYDVKM. The CDR3 is 14 residues long. The junction had 10 bases not matched to a gene; V was cut back by 6 bases and J by 9 bases. The CDR3, as DNA: TGTGCCAGCAGACCCGGACAGGGGGGTAGTAGCTACACCTTC. It encodes CASRPGQGGSSYTF.

Concerning this clonotype itself: A much more abundant neighbour one base away suggests this may be a read error. V is TRBV2 and J is TRBJ1-6; the D is unclear. The CDR3 loop spans 11 amino acids. Germline CDR1 SNHLY, CDR2 FYNNEI. The CDR3 sequence is CASSINLPLHF. DNA for the CDR3: TGTGCCAGCAGCATCAATTTACCCCTCCACTTT.

This clonotype was counted at least ten times. V and J are TRBV7-9 and TRBJ1-2, with D possibly matching TRBD1 (6 bases). This CDR3 contains 16 residues. Trimming removed 1 base at V and 3 bases at J, with 15 bases between. Per the germline V gene, CDR1 is SEHNR and CDR2 is FQNEAQ (reference sequence). The CDR3 coding sequence is TGTGCCAGCAGCTTAGTACTCCGGGGGCTGGACTATGGCTACACCTTC. Its protein is CASSLVLRGLDYGYTF.

This clonotype was counted ten times or more. V gene TRBV28 combines with J gene TRBJ1-4; 10 nucleotides agree with TRBD1. Trimming took 5 bases from V and 10 from J; bases not matched to a gene: 7. Germline loops: CDR1 MDHEN, CDR2 SYDVKM. This CDR3 is built from 14 residues. CDR3 loop: CASSRQGAQGKLFF. CDR3 bases: TGTGCCAGCAGTCGACAGGGGGCCCAAGGAAAACTGTTTTTT.

The J gene is TRBJ2-5, the V gene TRBV25-1; the match to TRBD2 covers 8 bases. This CDR3 has 16 amino acids. From germline, CDR1 is MGHDK and CDR2 SYGVNS. V trimming: 7 bases; J trimming: 2 bases; junction bases outside the gene matches: 12. CDR3 sequence (DNA): TGTGCCAGCACCACCTTGGGCGCGGGGGGACAAGAGACCCAGTACTTC. Residues: CASTTLGAGGQETQYF.

This clonotype came up a few times. The genes are TRBV5-1 and TRBJ2-2; D gene uncertain. CDR1 and CDR2 (germline): SGHRS, YFSETQ. CDR3 length equals 13 residues. V was pared by 2 bases and J by 4 bases, with 6 bases between. The CDR3 here is CASSFYSTGELFF. In DNA form, the CDR3 reads TGCGCCAGCAGCTTTTATAGCACCGGGGAGCTGTTTTTT.

This clonotype was counted between two and nine times. The chain recombines TRBV20-1 with TRBJ1-1, with TRBD1 matching 7 bases. V lost 0 bases, J lost 0 bases, and 7 bases stayed unmatched. CDR1 is DFQATT and CDR2 is SNEGSKA in the germline V gene (reference sequence). The CDR3 loop spans 16 amino acids. CDR3 residues: CSAREYGDSMNTEAFF. The CDR3, as DNA: TGCAGTGCTAGAGAATATGGGGACAGCATGAACACTGAAGCTTTCTTT.

This clonotype was counted a few times. The chain combines TRBV30 with TRBJ2-1; D call uncertain. The V gene lost 3 bases and the J gene lost 5 bases, with 11 bases spanning the gap. From germline, CDR1 is GTSNPN and CDR2 SVGIG (reference sequence). The CDR3 extends over 13 amino acids. CDR3 sequence (DNA): TGTGCCTGGAGGGGCCCCCCCCACAATGAGCAGTTCTTC. Its protein is CAWRGPPHNEQFF.

V gene TRBV7-3 combines with J gene TRBJ1-3; D may be TRBD1 (5 bases). Germline-derived CDR1 and CDR2 are SGHTA and FQGTGA. The CDR3 sequence is 16 residues long. The V end lost 5 bases, the J end lost 0 bases, and 14 bases lay between the germline ends. The CDR3 loop reads CASSPEGRLSGNTIYF. For the CDR3, the DNA is TGTGCCAGCAGCCCCGAGGGACGGCTCTCTGGAAACACCATATATTTT.

This clonotype was seen ten or more times. The V and J genes are TRBV7-2 and TRBJ1-1; the D is unclear. CDR3 length: 13 amino acids. Germline CDR1 SGHTA, CDR2 FQGNSA. Trimming pared 5 bases from V and 1 base from J, leaving 8 bases between. CDR3 in DNA: TGTGCCAGCAGCCCCTGGGCGAACACTGAAGCTTTCTTT. It encodes CASSPWANTEAFF.

V gene TRBV6-1 combines with J gene TRBJ1-1, with TRBD1 matching over 8 bases. Germline-derived CDR1 and CDR2 are MNHNS and SASEGT. Trimming removed 5 bases from V and 6 bases from J; junction bases left unmatched: 11. The length of the CDR3 is 15 residues. CDR3 DNA: TGTGCCAGCAGTACCCCGACAGGGGAGGGTGCTGAAGCTTTCTTT. Its protein is CASSTPTGEGAEAFF.

This clonotype came up a few times. The V gene is TRBV6-2 or TRBV6-3, the J gene TRBJ2-4, with D uncertain. Germline values: CDR1 MNHEY, CDR2 SVGEGT. V was cut by 5 bases and J by 0 bases, with 11 bases left in between. The CDR3 consists of 15 residues. The DNA of the CDR3 is TGTGCCAGCAGTGAAGCACCGATAGCCAAAAACATTCAGTACTTC. This codes for CASSEAPIAKNIQYF.

The chain links TRBV5-4 to TRBJ2-7; D not certain. The CDR3 covers 11 residues. CDR1 SGHNT and CDR2 YYREEE come from the germline V gene (reference sequence). V lost 6 bases to trimming and J lost 5 bases, with 9 bases between them. CDR3 in DNA: TGTGCCAGCAACCTCGACAACGAGCAGTACTTC. The encoded protein is CASNLDNEQYF.

There are many counts of this clonotype. The rearrangement joins TRBV2 to TRBJ2-7, with 7 bases aligning to TRBD1. The CDR3 runs 10 residues. Unmatched junction bases numbered 5, after V lost 6 bases and J lost 12 bases. CDR1 is SNHLY and CDR2 is FYNNEI in the germline V gene. CDR3 sequence (DNA): TGTGCCAGCAGCCTGACAGGGTTGTACTTC. Translated: CASSLTGLYF.

Only a few counts were recorded for this clonotype. The chain's CDR3 is CASSLVSDSSYEQYF. The CDR3 coding sequence is TGTGCCAGCAGCTTAGTTTCGGACAGCTCCTACGAGCAGTACTTC. The chain joins TRBV7-9 to TRBJ2-7, with D possibly being TRBD1 (6 bases). Trimming cost V 1 base and J 0 bases, with 10 bases left between them. This CDR3 spans 15 amino acids. Germline loops: CDR1 SEHNR, CDR2 FQNEAQ (reference sequence). Using reference TRBV7-9 and TRBJ2-7 for the parts outside the CDR3, the full variable domain is DTGVSQNPRHKITKRGQNVTFRCDPISEHNRLYWYRQTLGQGPEFLTYFQNEAQLEKSRLLSDRFSAERPKGSFSTLEIQRTEQGDSAMYLCASSLVSDSSYEQYFGPGTRLTVT.

As to this clonotype: A much larger clone differs from this one at a single base, so this may be a read error. The V and J genes are TRBV7-9 and TRBJ2-5, with D tentatively TRBD1 (6 bases). Germline V gene data show CDR1 as SEHNR and CDR2 as FQNEAQ (reference sequence). The CDR3 has 15 amino acids. The V and J ends lost 8 bases and 3 bases respectively, with 19 bases between them. The CDR3 nucleotides read TGTGCCAGCGGCTCGGTGAACAGGGTAGAAGAGACCCAGTACTTC. It specifies CASGSVNRVEETQYF. The full variable domain, rest sourced from reference TRBV7-9 and TRBJ2-5, is DTGVSQNPRHKITKRGQNVTFRCDPISEHNRLYWYRQTLGQGPEFLTYFQNEAQLEKSRLLSDRFSAERPKGSFSTLEIQRTEQGDSAMYLCASGSVNRVEETQYFGPGTRLLVL.

Comment on this clonotype: Given a much more abundant clone one base away, this may be a read error. The chain carries TRBV24-1 and TRBJ1-2; D not resolved. The CDR3 spans 13 residues. Looked up from germline, CDR1 is KGHDR and CDR2 is SFDVKD. V was clipped by 4 bases and J by 5 bases, with 10 bases between them. CDR3 in DNA: TGTGCCACCAGTGAGGGTGAATTGTATGGCTACACCTTC. Amino acids: CATSEGELYGYTF.

This clonotype came up many times. The V gene is TRBV2, the J gene TRBJ1-1; D gene unclear. Trimming removed 5 bases at V and 6 bases at J, with 10 bases between. The length of the CDR3 is 12 residues. The V gene's germline CDR1 is SNHLY and CDR2 FYNNEI. The CDR3 loop reads CASSLRTAEAFF. CDR3 sequence (DNA): TGTGCCAGCAGTTTGAGGACGGCTGAAGCTTTCTTT. Supplemented by reference TRBV2 and TRBJ1-1, the full variable domain reads EPEVTQTPSHQVTQMGQEVILRCVPISNHLYFYWYRQILGQKVEFLVSFYNNEISEKSEIFDDQFSVERPDGSNFTLKIRSTKLEDSAMYFCASSLRTAEAFFGQGTRLTVV.